This T cell receptor beta chain derives from a study of T cells in Graves' hyperthyroidism and ophthalmopathy (dated by TCRdb to 2018 to 2020). About the study as a whole: Peripheral blood was sampled at the time of initial diagnosis, prior to any treatment. To identify distinguishing TCR V-J signatures, a discovery cohort of around 100 patients was used, comprising some 45 with Graves' ophthalmopathy and 57 with stable Graves' hyperthyroidism. For training and testing, the 100 or so patients in the discovery cohort were randomly divided in a 7:3 ratio. After sampling, hyperthyroidism patients received methimazole starting at 30 mg daily, and ophthalmopathy patients received high-dose intravenous methylprednisolone. Prospective prediction of ophthalmopathy was tested in an independent validation cohort of fewer than 20 hyperthyroidism patients and 17 patients who later progressed to ophthalmopathy. TCR Vbeta CDR3 sequencing of approximately 140 peripheral blood samples (around 45 ophthalmopathy, 75 or so hyperthyroidism and roughly 17 progressor patients) is reported in the paper. The study also compared thyroid tissue and blood T-cell repertoires from a handful of Graves' hyperthyroidism patients.

The germline V gene (reference sequence) yields DFQATT for CDR1 and SNEGSKA for CDR2. From the cysteine through the phenylalanine, the CDR3 covers 16 amino acids. Just CDR3 DNA is preserved here, 48 bases in frame from base 1. V lost 0 bases and J lost 3 bases, and the count of bases not matched to a germline gene is 8. This clonotype was found many times. Its antigen is unknown. No much larger clone is present one base from it, and per-base qualities are unavailable. A patient counted as having stable Graves' hyperthyroidism if no progression to ophthalmopathy occurred over 18 months of follow-up. Hyperthyroidism patients were aged 18 to 65 years and newly diagnosed, with disease duration of less than 2 months. Patients with uncontrolled infections, other autoimmune diseases, pregnancy or lactation were excluded. Clinical symptoms, serum thyroxine and TRAb, thyroid ultrasound, and orbital computed tomography formed the basis for the diagnoses. Ficoll-Paque density gradient centrifugation was used to isolate PBMCs from approximately 10 ml of fresh peripheral blood. Total RNA was extracted using Trizol reagent, and RNA quality was assessed on an Agilent 2100 Bioanalyzer.

Broader findings and caveats from the paper: In validation, progression to ophthalmopathy was predicted by the model with nearly 71% sensitivity and roughly 72% specificity, a median of approximately 6.5 months before onset. Most expanded thyroid clonotypes (frequency above 0.001) were also detected in blood, suggesting blood repertoires may reflect thyroid immune responses. In cross-validation, a model built on a 13 V-J signature told ophthalmopathy apart from stable hyperthyroidism with approximately 90% sensitivity and roughly 81% specificity, and in testing the same model reached 80%/75%. No statistical method was used to fix the sample size in advance, and group allocation was not hidden from the investigators.

TCR beta CDR3 regions were amplified from RNA transcripts. The first round of RT-PCR for the TCR CDR3 was performed with the HTBI primer set and the Qiagen OneStep RT-PCR kit. A second multiplex PCR round built the libraries, followed by size selection and purification. Paired-end sequencing of the libraries was performed with 100 bp reads on an Illumina HiSeq2000. The authors' pipeline ran thus. SOAPnuke was used to process the raw data, with reads discarded if the reads contained adapters or uncalled bases, had a mean Phred below 15, or lacked an exact constant-primer or identifier match. COPE v1.2.5 was used to merge the high-quality paired reads, and each unique nucleotide sequence was defined as a clonotype. Clonotypes were aligned to IMGT TRBV, TRBD and TRBJ reference segments using MiTCR v1.1. The analysis included only V-J combinations with a frequency above 0.0001, which together covered about 99% of the repertoires. A TCS score was defined as the ratio of F50 (clonal expansion) to E x V (chaos), with BLOSUM62-based TCRdist applied between CDR3 peptides within each V-J. Welch's t-statistics and random forest reduced around 520 V-J features to under 15, which were used in a naive Bayes classifier (R e1071). Through fastp at Q25 and MiXCR, TCRdb rebuilt clones from the public reads, retaining in-frame beta chains. Entries that share a CDR3 protein sequence are merged under the most common genes and DNA. TCRdb, not the authors, supplied the V and J calls. The sample includes under 800,000 distinct CDR3 sequences, with 14% observed a single time. 10% to 13% of the sample is taken by the ten largest.

The source material was blood. This receptor was identified in a woman between 18 and 29 years old with Graves' hyperthyroidism. This chain joins TRBV20-1 to TRBJ2-3; 8 nucleotides in the junction match TRBD2. The sequenced DNA is TGCAGTGCTAGAGATCGGTCGGGAGGGGTGACAGATACGCAGTATTTT. This codes for CSARDRSGGVTDTQYF.